Below are 14 T cell receptor beta chains sequenced from a single sample in a study of identical twins. In TCRdb, the 5' RACE reads were re-called with MiXCR into one record per CDR3 protein. The sample has about 720,000 distinct CDR3 sequences, 15% to 20% seen once. These data are also associated with another study on T cells expressing NK-cell markers.

Sample: PBMCs. These receptors were obtained from a woman under 30 in good health.

The chain couples TRBV5-1 to TRBJ2-2; D is unresolved. The germline CDR1 and CDR2 sequences are SGHRS and YFSETQ. V was pared by 5 bases and J by 1 base, with 6 bases between. CDR3 size: 13 residues. The CDR3: CASSMWNTGELFF. The CDR3 coding sequence is TGCGCCAGCAGTATGTGGAACACCGGGGAGCTGTTTTTT.

This sequence joins TRBV20-1 and TRBJ2-5; tentatively, D is TRBD2 (6 bases). Germline CDR1 reads DFQATT; CDR2 reads SNEGSKA (reference sequence). V lost 2 bases to trimming and J lost 2 bases, with 15 bases between them. This CDR3 has 15 residues. The CDR3 reads CSARSPGTDQETQYF. The CDR3 DNA is TGCAGTGCTAGAAGTCCCGGGACTGATCAAGAGACCCAGTACTTC.

The DNA for the CDR3 is TGCGCCAGCAGCTTATCGGGGGCTAGCAATCAGCCCCAGCATTTT. Amino acid sequence: CASSLSGASNQPQHF. V usage is TRBV5-1 and J usage is TRBJ1-5, with D possibly being TRBD1 (6 bases). V was pared by 2 bases and J by 0 bases, with 9 bases between. The CDR3 contains 15 residues. The germline V gene has CDR1 SGHRS and CDR2 YFSETQ.

The rearrangement uses TRBV20-1 and TRBJ2-1, with 7 bases fitting TRBD1. Germline CDR1 and CDR2: DFQATT and SNEGSKA (reference sequence). The CDR3 extends over 14 amino acids. Trimming cost V 6 bases and J 3 bases; bases outside gene matches: 8. The CDR3 reads CSAADRVIYNEQFF. In nucleotides, the CDR3 is TGCAGTGCGGCTGACAGGGTTATCTACAATGAGCAGTTCTTC.

This clonotype has just a few counts. This chain connects TRBV20-1 to TRBJ2-5; 9 bases map to TRBD1. Germline V gene sequence: CDR1 DFQATT, CDR2 SNEGSKA (reference sequence). V lost 5 bases to trimming and J lost 5 bases; unmatched junction nucleotides: 9. The CDR3 length is 14 residues. CDR3 loop: CSAFTGGEFETQYF. CDR3 nucleotide sequence: TGCAGTGCTTTCACAGGGGGCGAATTTGAGACCCAGTACTTC.

This clonotype was observed a handful of times. V usage is TRBV7-8 and J usage is TRBJ2-7, with 7 bases aligning to TRBD2. Germline V gene sequence: CDR1 SGHVS, CDR2 FQNEAQ. The CDR3 is 14 amino acids. V lost 4 bases and J lost 3; bases outside the gene matches: 6. CDR3 residues: CASSSKQRGYEQYF. Written as DNA, the CDR3 is TGTGCCAGCAGCTCCAAACAGCGGGGCTACGAGCAGTACTTC.

The chain recombines TRBV19 with TRBJ2-1, with 8 bases matching TRBD2. The J segment lost 4 bases and the V segment lost 3 bases, leaving 8 bases of the junction unmatched. Per germline, CDR1 LNHDA and CDR2 SQIVND (reference sequence). There are 16 residues in the CDR3. CDR3: CASSIITSGDYNEQFF. The DNA of the CDR3 is TGTGCCAGTAGTATCATAACTAGCGGCGATTACAATGAGCAGTTCTTC. Full variable domain (rest looked up from reference TRBV19 and TRBJ2-1): DGGITQSPKYLFRKEGQNVTLSCEQNLNHDAMYWYRQDPGQGLRLIYYSQIVNDFQKGDIAEGYSVSREKKESFPLTVTSAQKNPTAFYLCASSIITSGDYNEQFFGPGTRLTVL.

J is TRBJ2-1 and V is TRBV5-1; D remains unclear. The V gene lost 2 bases and the J gene lost 3 bases, with 18 bases spanning the gap. The CDR3 is 17 amino acids. CDR1 is SGHRS and CDR2 is YFSETQ in the germline V gene. The DNA of the CDR3 is TGCGCCAGCAGCTTTCTACCGCAGACCTCACTCTACAATGAGCAGTTCTTC. Translating gives CASSFLPQTSLYNEQFF. Full variable domain (outside the CDR3, taken from reference TRBV5-1 and TRBJ2-1): KAGVTQTPRYLIKTRGQQVTLSCSPISGHRSVSWYQQTPGQGLQFLFEYFSETQRNKGNFPGRFSGRQFSNSRSEMNVSTLELGDSALYLCASSFLPQTSLYNEQFFGPGTRLTVL.

This sequence joins TRBV20-1 and TRBJ2-4, with D tentatively TRBD2 (5 bases). The V and J ends lost 6 bases and 0 bases respectively, with 15 bases between them. This CDR3 has 15 amino acids. Germline-derived CDR1 and CDR2 are DFQATT and SNEGSKA (reference sequence). The CDR3 sequence: CSAGDPGLAKNIQYF. The CDR3 DNA follows: TGCAGTGCGGGAGATCCGGGATTAGCCAAAAACATTCAGTACTTC.

The genes are TRBV11-2 and TRBJ2-1; D might be TRBD2 (5 bases). Per the germline V gene, CDR1 is SGHAT and CDR2 is FQNNGV. This CDR3 comprises 14 residues. Deletions cut 3 bases from V and 8 bases from J, with 14 bases between. The CDR3 reads CASSFPRALHEQFF. The DNA of the CDR3 is TGTGCCAGCAGCTTCCCGAGGGCCCTCCATGAGCAGTTCTTC.

This clonotype was counted between two and nine times. The chain employs TRBV6-5 and TRBJ1-2; no clear D gene. V lost 6 bases and J lost 4, with 9 bases in between. CDR3 size: 12 residues. From germline, CDR1 is MNHEY and CDR2 SVGAGI. The CDR3 DNA is TGTGCCAGCAGACGAAGTACCTATGGCTACACCTTC. It translates to CASRRSTYGYTF.

J is TRBJ2-1 and V is TRBV5-1; 8 bases map to TRBD1. The CDR3 loop spans 15 amino acids. The V segment lost 4 bases and the J segment 4 bases; nucleotides outside the gene matches: 7. Per germline, CDR1 SGHRS and CDR2 YFSETQ. This CDR3 reads CASSNRDRQYNEQFF. Here the CDR3 DNA reads TGCGCCAGCAGCAACCGGGACAGGCAATACAATGAGCAGTTCTTC.

The chain employs TRBV15 and TRBJ1-2; the D gene is possibly TRBD1 (6 bases). CDR3 length: 13 residues. Trimming took 5 bases from V and 4 from J, leaving 11 bases between them. Germline V gene lookup returns CDR1 LNHNV and CDR2 YYDKDF (reference sequence). CDR3 in DNA: TGTGCCACCAGCGGCCGACAGGTCTATGGCTACACCTTC. Translating it yields CATSGRQVYGYTF.

CDR3 sequence (DNA): TGTGCCAGCAGTCCCACAGGGGTGGGAGATACGCAGTATTTT. Amino acid sequence: CASSPTGVGDTQYF. The chain uses TRBV28 and TRBJ2-3; 7 nucleotides align to TRBD1. V was clipped by 5 bases and J by 5 bases; unmatched bases: 7. From germline, CDR1 is MDHEN and CDR2 SYDVKM. The CDR3 runs to 14 residues.